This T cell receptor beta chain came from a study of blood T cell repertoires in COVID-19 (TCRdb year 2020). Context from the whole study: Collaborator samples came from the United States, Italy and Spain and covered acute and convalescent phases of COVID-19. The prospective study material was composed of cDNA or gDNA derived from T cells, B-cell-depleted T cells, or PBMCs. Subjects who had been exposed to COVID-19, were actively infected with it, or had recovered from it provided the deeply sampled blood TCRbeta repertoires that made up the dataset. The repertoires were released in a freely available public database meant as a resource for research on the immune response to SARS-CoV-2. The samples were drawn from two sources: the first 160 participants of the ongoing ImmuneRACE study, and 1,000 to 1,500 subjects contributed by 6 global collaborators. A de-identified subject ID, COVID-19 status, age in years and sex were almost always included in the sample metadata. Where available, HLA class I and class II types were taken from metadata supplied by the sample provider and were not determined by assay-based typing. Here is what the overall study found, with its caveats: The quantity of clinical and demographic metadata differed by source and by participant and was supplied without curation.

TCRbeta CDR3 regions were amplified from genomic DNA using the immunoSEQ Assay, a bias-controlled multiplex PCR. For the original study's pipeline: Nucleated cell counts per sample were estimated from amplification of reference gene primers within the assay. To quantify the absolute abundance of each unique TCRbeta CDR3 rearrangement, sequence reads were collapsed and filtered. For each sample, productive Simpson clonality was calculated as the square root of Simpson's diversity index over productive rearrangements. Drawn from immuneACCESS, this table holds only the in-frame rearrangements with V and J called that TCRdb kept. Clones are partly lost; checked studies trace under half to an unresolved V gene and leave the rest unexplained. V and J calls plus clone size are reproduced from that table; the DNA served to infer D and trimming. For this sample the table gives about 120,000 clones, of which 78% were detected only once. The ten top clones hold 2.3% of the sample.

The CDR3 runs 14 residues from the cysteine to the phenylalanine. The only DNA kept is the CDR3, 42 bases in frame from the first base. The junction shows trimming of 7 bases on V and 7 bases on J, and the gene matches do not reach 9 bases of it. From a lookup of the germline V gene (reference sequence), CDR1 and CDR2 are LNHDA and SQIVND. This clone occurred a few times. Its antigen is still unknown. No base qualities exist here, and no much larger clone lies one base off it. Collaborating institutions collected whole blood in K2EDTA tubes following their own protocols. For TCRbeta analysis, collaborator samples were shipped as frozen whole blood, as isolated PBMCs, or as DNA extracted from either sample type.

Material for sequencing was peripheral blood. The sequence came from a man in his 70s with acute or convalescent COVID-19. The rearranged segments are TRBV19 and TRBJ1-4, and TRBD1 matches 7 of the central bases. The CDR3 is CASKRQGGSEKLFF. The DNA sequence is TGTGCCAGTAAAAGACAGGGTGGTAGTGAAAAACTGTTTTTT.